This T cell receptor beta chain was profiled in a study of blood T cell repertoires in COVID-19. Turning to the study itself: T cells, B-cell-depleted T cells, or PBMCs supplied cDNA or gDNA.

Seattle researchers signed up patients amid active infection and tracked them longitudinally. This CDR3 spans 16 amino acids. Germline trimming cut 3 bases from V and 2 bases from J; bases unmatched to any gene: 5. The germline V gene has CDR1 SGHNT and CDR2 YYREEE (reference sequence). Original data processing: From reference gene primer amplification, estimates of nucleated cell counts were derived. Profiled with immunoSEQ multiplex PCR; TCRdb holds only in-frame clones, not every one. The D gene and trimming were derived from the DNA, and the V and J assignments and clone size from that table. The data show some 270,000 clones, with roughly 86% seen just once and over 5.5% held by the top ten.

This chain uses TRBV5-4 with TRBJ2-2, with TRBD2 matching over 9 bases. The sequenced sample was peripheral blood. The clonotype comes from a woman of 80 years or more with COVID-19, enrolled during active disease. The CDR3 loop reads CASSSQTSGNTGELFF. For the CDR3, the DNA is TGTGCCAGCAGCTCCCAGACTAGCGGAAACACCGGGGAGCTGTTTTTT.